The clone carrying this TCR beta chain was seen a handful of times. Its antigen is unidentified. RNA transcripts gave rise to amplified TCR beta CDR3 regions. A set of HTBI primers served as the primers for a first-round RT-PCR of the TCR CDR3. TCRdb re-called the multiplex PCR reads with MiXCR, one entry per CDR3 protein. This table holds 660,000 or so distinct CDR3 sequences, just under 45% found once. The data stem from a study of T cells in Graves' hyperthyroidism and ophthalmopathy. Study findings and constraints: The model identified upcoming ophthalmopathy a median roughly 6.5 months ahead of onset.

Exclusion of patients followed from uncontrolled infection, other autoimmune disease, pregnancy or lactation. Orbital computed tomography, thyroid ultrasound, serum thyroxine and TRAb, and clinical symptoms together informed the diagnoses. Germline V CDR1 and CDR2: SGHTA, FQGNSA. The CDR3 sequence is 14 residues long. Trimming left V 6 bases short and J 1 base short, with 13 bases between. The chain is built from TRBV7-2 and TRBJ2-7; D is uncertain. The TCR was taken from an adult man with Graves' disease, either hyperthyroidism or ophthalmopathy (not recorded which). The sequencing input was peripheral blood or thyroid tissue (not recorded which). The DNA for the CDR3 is TGTGCCAGCAGTTCCACAGAGGAATCCTACGAGCAGTACTTC. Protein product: CASSSTEESYEQYF.